Listed below are T cell receptor beta chains from one sample, sequenced in a study of T cells in Graves' hyperthyroidism and ophthalmopathy. TCRdb redid the calling of the multiplex PCR reads with MiXCR, one entry per CDR3 protein. There are about 720,000 distinct CDR3 sequences in the sample; roughly 20% occur only once, and 16% lies in the top ten. The sequenced sample consisted of blood. All receptors come from a woman aged 50 to 60 with Graves' hyperthyroidism that later progressed to Graves' ophthalmopathy. CDR3s include the opening cysteine and the closing phenylalanine or tryptophan. A D gene is named only where the DNA matches it firmly. Only part of the rows carry a size: once, few, many, or a class if the clone is expanded.

J gene,D gene,clone size,V gene,CDR3 protein,CDR3 DNA
TRBJ2-3,.,many,TRBV11-3,CASSHTTDTQYF,TGTGCCAGCAGCCATACCACAGATACGCAGTATTTT
TRBJ1-5,TRBD1,few,TRBV19,CASKGQGKSNQPQHF,TGTGCCAGTAAAGGACAGGGCAAGAGCAATCAGCCCCAGCATTTT
TRBJ2-1,.,few,TRBV6-5,CASSYKGPSSYNEQFF,TGTGCCAGCAGTTACAAGGGGCCGAGCTCCTACAATGAGCAGTTCTTC
TRBJ1-1,TRBD1,.,TRBV20-1,CSASPQGARTFF,TGCAGTGCTAGCCCCCAGGGGGCGCGGACTTTCTTT
TRBJ1-5,.,.,TRBV3-1,CASSQDLGNNQSQHF,TGTGCCAGCAGCCAAGATTTGGGAAACAATCAGTCCCAGCATTTT
TRBJ2-1,.,.,TRBV13,CASSRWGGSRGDEQFF,TGTGCCAGCAGCAGATGGGGGGGCTCAAGGGGCGATGAGCAGTTCTTC
TRBJ1-6,.,.,TRBV9,CASSAKLNSPLHF,TGTGCCAGCAGCGCAAAACTGAATTCACCCCTCCACTTT
TRBJ1-2,.,many,TRBV12-3/TRBV12-4,CASSLGLRAANYGYTF,TGTGCCAGCAGTTTAGGGTTGCGGGCAGCTAACTATGGCTACACCTTC
TRBJ2-7,TRBD1,many,TRBV3-1,CASSQPPPRDRHSYEQYF,TGTGCCAGCAGCCAACCCCCACCGCGGGACAGGCACTCCTACGAGCAGTACTTC
TRBJ2-1,TRBD2,few,TRBV19,CASSIGGGADSSYNEQFF,TGTGCCAGTAGTATCGGCGGGGGGGCTGACAGCTCCTACAATGAGCAGTTCTTC
TRBJ2-3,.,many,TRBV5-1,CASSLVGDPSTDTQYF,TGCGCCAGCAGCTTGGTTGGGGATCCTAGCACAGATACGCAGTATTTT
TRBJ1-5,.,many,TRBV5-1,CASSFSGQPQHF,TGCGCCAGCAGCTTCTCAGGTCAGCCCCAGCATTTT
TRBJ2-1,.,.,TRBV27,CATHRGSGYNEQFF,TGTGCCACCCATCGGGGCAGCGGCTACAATGAGCAGTTCTTC
TRBJ2-6,TRBD1,.,TRBV4-1,CASSQAEGAGGANVLTF,TGCGCCAGCAGCCAAGCCGAGGGGGCGGGTGGGGCCAACGTCCTGACTTTC
TRBJ1-5,.,many,TRBV6-5,CASSYSKGIGGNQPQHF,TGTGCCAGCAGTTACTCGAAGGGGATCGGGGGCAATCAGCCCCAGCATTTT
TRBJ2-2,.,.,TRBV7-8,CASSLVGGGRDTGELFF,TGTGCCAGCAGCTTAGTGGGTGGTGGCAGGGACACCGGGGAGCTGTTTTTT
TRBJ2-5,.,few,TRBV12-3/TRBV12-4,CASKSRGQKETQYF,TGTGCCAGCAAAAGCCGGGGCCAGAAGGAGACCCAGTACTTC
TRBJ1-4,.,.,TRBV10-3,CAISRGHEKLFF,TGTGCCATCAGCAGGGGACATGAAAAACTGTTTTTT
TRBJ1-2,.,few,TRBV6-1,CASKGGYGYTF,TGTGCCAGCAAGGGGGGCTATGGCTACACCTTC
TRBJ1-1,.,many,TRBV6-1,CASSAWDVGDTEAFF,TGTGCCAGCAGTGCCTGGGACGTGGGCGACACTGAAGCTTTCTTT
TRBJ1-5,.,many,TRBV18,CASSHDRTYSNQPQHF,TGTGCCAGCTCACACGACAGGACCTATAGCAATCAGCCCCAGCATTTT
TRBJ2-5,.,few,TRBV14,CASSAWQGGQETQYF,TGTGCCAGCAGCGCTTGGCAGGGGGGGCAAGAGACCCAGTACTTC
TRBJ1-6,.,.,TRBV20-1,CSASYAGPPDSPLHF,TGCAGTGCTAGCTACGCCGGGCCTCCGGATTCACCCCTCCACTTT
TRBJ1-5,.,few,TRBV30,CAWSMEAPTGNQPQHF,TGTGCCTGGTCAATGGAGGCCCCAACTGGGAATCAGCCCCAGCATTTT
TRBJ1-4,TRBD1,many,TRBV12-3/TRBV12-4,CASSTDRGGEKLFF,TGTGCCAGCAGTACGGACAGGGGAGGGGAAAAACTGTTTTTT
TRBJ2-2,.,.,TRBV7-9,CASRDSENTGELFF,TGTGCCAGCAGAGATTCAGAGAACACCGGGGAGCTGTTTTTT
TRBJ2-1,TRBD1,.,TRBV29-1,CSVGQGNEQFF,TGCAGCGTAGGACAGGGGAATGAGCAGTTCTTC
TRBJ1-2,TRBD1,few,TRBV15,CATSRVRQGARGYTF,TGTGCCACCAGCAGAGTGAGACAGGGGGCGAGGGGCTACACCTTC
TRBJ1-6,TRBD1,few,TRBV20-1,CSARDRTGDGSPLHF,TGCAGTGCTAGAGACCGGACAGGGGACGGTTCACCCCTCCACTTT
TRBJ2-5,TRBD2,many,TRBV4-1,CASRPGRAEETQYF,TGCGCCAGCAGACCCGGGAGGGCTGAGGAGACCCAGTACTTC
TRBJ2-1,.,many,TRBV18,CASSSNRAISYNEQFF,TGTGCCAGCTCTTCTAACAGGGCCATTAGCTACAATGAGCAGTTCTTC
TRBJ2-1,.,many,TRBV3-1,CASSFVAGVSEQFF,TGTGCCAGCAGCTTCGTCGCAGGGGTGAGTGAGCAGTTCTTC
TRBJ2-3,TRBD2,.,TRBV5-1,CASSIEGRAITDTQYF,TGCGCCAGCAGCATAGAAGGGAGGGCTATCACAGATACGCAGTATTTT
TRBJ2-3,.,many,TRBV12-3/TRBV12-4,CASSFPQGGYTDTQYF,TGTGCCAGCAGTTTTCCTCAAGGGGGATACACAGATACGCAGTATTTT
TRBJ2-5,TRBD1,few,TRBV9,CASSVEDREYQETQYF,TGTGCCAGCAGCGTGGAAGACAGGGAGTACCAAGAGACCCAGTACTTC
TRBJ2-1,TRBD2,.,TRBV12-3/TRBV12-4,CASTKLAGGLEQFF,TGTGCCAGCACCAAACTAGCGGGGGGGCTTGAGCAGTTCTTC
TRBJ1-4,.,many,TRBV18,CASSPPGETNEKLFF,TGTGCCAGCTCACCACCGGGGGAAACTAATGAAAAACTGTTTTTT
TRBJ2-7,TRBD1,many,TRBV5-1,CASSPGTENPYEQYF,TGCGCCAGCAGCCCAGGGACAGAGAACCCCTACGAGCAGTACTTC
TRBJ2-5,TRBD1,.,TRBV9,CASSARTGTETQYF,TGTGCCAGCAGCGCCCGGACAGGGACAGAGACCCAGTACTTC
TRBJ2-7,.,many,TRBV3-1,CASTPSSAGEQYF,TGTGCCAGCACCCCTTCTAGCGCCGGCGAGCAGTACTTC